The 11 T cell receptor beta chains below all came from one sample that was sequenced in a study of T cells after yellow fever vaccination. Via MiXCR, TCRdb re-called the 5' RACE reads, giving one row per CDR3 protein. The sample contains about 230,000 distinct CDR3 sequences, around 6.7% of which appear only once. The specimen comprised CD4+ T cells sorted from PBMCs, sampled on the day of the yellow fever booster vaccination. All receptors come from a man between 25 and 39 years old who received the YFV17D yellow fever vaccine.

The CDR3: CASSPRMQGKDTQYF. For the CDR3, the DNA is TGTGCCAGCTCACCGAGGATGCAGGGAAAAGATACGCAGTATTTT. The rearrangement links TRBV18 to TRBJ2-3; maybe TRBD1 (5 bases). Germline loops: CDR1 KGHSH, CDR2 LQKENI. V shed 3 bases and J shed 5 bases, with 15 bases lying between them. The CDR3 runs 15 residues.

V and J are TRBV6-2 or TRBV6-3 and TRBJ1-1, with 9 bases aligning to TRBD1. This CDR3 is 16 amino acids long. Germline CDR1 and CDR2: MNHEY and SVGEGT. The ends lost 6 bases at V and 5 bases at J; junction bases unmatched: 13. The DNA of the CDR3 is TGTGCCAGCAGAGGTCCAAGACAGGGGGGTAGGACTGAAGCTTTCTTT. Protein sequence: CASRGPRQGGRTEAFF.

This chain links TRBV25-1 with TRBJ2-3, with D perhaps TRBD2 (7 bases). Germline V gives CDR1 MGHDK, CDR2 SYGVNS. V was pared by 3 bases and J by 3 bases, with 19 bases between. This CDR3 has 17 residues. The CDR3 DNA reads TGTGCCAGCAGTGACCCGGGGGGCGGGAGAGGTACAGATACGCAGTATTTT. It is translated as CASSDPGGGRGTDTQYF.

This clonotype appeared many times. This rearrangement joins TRBV5-1 to TRBJ2-1, with 7 nucleotides matching TRBD1. Germline-derived CDR1 and CDR2 are SGHRS and YFSETQ. Germline trimming cut 4 bases from V and 0 bases from J; bases unmatched to any gene: 4. CDR3 size: 15 residues. DNA for the CDR3: TGCGCCAGCAGCACAGCAGGGGGCTCCTACAATGAGCAGTTCTTC. Its protein is CASSTAGGSYNEQFF.

In its sample, this clonotype was seen many times. J is TRBJ1-1 and V is TRBV5-1; D remains unclear. The ends were cut back, 4 bases at V and 6 bases at J, with 10 bases in the middle. The CDR3 is 12 amino acids. In germline, CDR1 is SGHRS, CDR2 YFSETQ. The CDR3 protein is CASSPGWAEAFF. Here the CDR3 DNA reads TGCGCCAGCAGCCCGGGCTGGGCTGAAGCTTTCTTT.

This clonotype has at least ten counts. The chain carries TRBV5-1 and TRBJ2-3; maybe TRBD2 (6 bases). The length of the CDR3 is 15 residues. Trimming stripped 0 bases from V and 2 bases from J, with 10 bases between. The germline V gene has CDR1 SGHRS and CDR2 YFSETQ. The CDR3 region has the DNA TGCGCCAGCAGCTTGGCAGGGACTTCCACAGATACGCAGTATTTT. Protein product: CASSLAGTSTDTQYF.

This clonotype has only a few counts. The CDR3, as DNA: TGCAGTGCCCCGCGACTCCTCCGGGGCGAGCAGTACTTC. It is translated as CSAPRLLRGEQYF. The chain combines TRBV20-1 with TRBJ2-7; the D gene is possibly TRBD2 (5 bases). CDR1 is DFQATT and CDR2 is SNEGSKA in the germline V gene (reference sequence). The CDR3 totals 13 residues. Trimming took 6 bases from V and 6 from J, leaving 18 bases between them.

The J gene is TRBJ2-1, the V gene TRBV5-6, with 10 bases that match TRBD2. The V and J ends lost 1 base and 5 bases, in that order; junction bases with no gene match: 6. The CDR3 has 16 amino acids. The germline gives CDR1 SGHDT, CDR2 YYEEEE. The CDR3 DNA reads TGTGCCAGCAGCTTGCCTAGCGGGAGTGGGCACAATGAGCAGTTCTTC. This sequence encodes CASSLPSGSGHNEQFF.

This clonotype was counted many times. V gene TRBV5-1 combines with J gene TRBJ2-2, with a possible D match to TRBD2 (5 bases). Looked up from germline, CDR1 is SGHRS and CDR2 is YFSETQ. V lost 4 bases and J lost 6, with 25 bases in between. CDR3 length: 18 amino acids. This CDR3 is CASSASLAASAHAGELFF. The CDR3 coding sequence is TGCGCCAGCAGCGCCTCTCTAGCAGCGTCCGCCCACGCCGGGGAGCTGTTTTTT.

This clonotype was detected ten times or more. This chain connects TRBV7-2 to TRBJ2-1, with D tentatively TRBD2 (6 bases). V gave up 5 bases and J gave up 2 bases, with 13 bases separating them. The CDR3 loop spans 15 amino acids. Germline V gene sequence: CDR1 SGHTA, CDR2 FQGNSA. CDR3 nucleotides: TGTGCCAGCAGCCTAAGGGACTTAGCCTACAATGAGCAGTTCTTC. Encoded protein: CASSLRDLAYNEQFF.

CDR3 sequence: CASKLDTGELFF. The CDR3 nucleotides read TGTGCCAGCAAACTAGACACCGGGGAGCTGTTTTTT. V gene TRBV2 combines with J gene TRBJ2-2; maybe TRBD2 (5 bases). Germline V gives CDR1 SNHLY, CDR2 FYNNEI. This CDR3 region has 12 residues. V lost 7 bases, J lost 3 bases, and 6 bases lay in between. The full variable domain, rest sourced from reference TRBV2 and TRBJ2-2, is EPEVTQTPSHQVTQMGQEVILRCVPISNHLYFYWYRQILGQKVEFLVSFYNNEISEKSEIFDDQFSVERPDGSNFTLKIRSTKLEDSAMYFCASKLDTGELFFGEGSRLTVL.